This T cell receptor beta chain emerged from a study of shared clonotypes between healthy human individuals. In the study overall: Plates per donor: three CD4 naive, three CD4 memory, two CD8 naive, one CD8 memory. Broader study findings: Only blood was sampled, and tissue TCR repertoires likely differ from blood ones.

A note on this clone: Its target is unknown.

V was shortened by 7 bases and J by 5 bases, with 6 bases between the two germline ends. Germline V lookup: CDR1 MNHNS, CDR2 SASEGT. The CDR3 is 11 amino acids. This table comes from immunoSEQ multiplex PCR, and its TCRdb copy is limited to in-frame clones, with some not included. The sample lists roughly 400,000 clones, around 96% seen once, with around 0.3% in the top ten. Sequencing was done on a sample of memory CD8+ T cells sorted from blood. Subset specified: CD45RO+ cells pooled with CCR7-negative TemRA cells. The chain has TRBV6-1 and TRBJ2-1; unclear D gene. This TCR was recovered from a man aged 30-40 years in good health. CDR3 in DNA: TGTGCCAGCAACAAAAACAATGAGCAGTTCTTC. Residues: CASNKNNEQFF.